This entry features one T cell receptor beta chain sequence. CDR1 and CDR2 from the germline V gene are LNHDA and SQIVND (reference sequence). With 2 bases removed from V and 0 bases from J, the gap between germline ends came to 11 bases. CDR3 size: 16 residues. This specimen comes from a study of technical replicates of blood from a few donors. TCRdb's table, derived via immunoSEQ multiplex PCR, lists solely in-frame clones and lacks some. Among 74,000 or so clones, roughly 91% were seen once, and the ten largest hold around 0.37%. The chain combines TRBV19 with TRBJ1-3, with no clear D. The clonotype comes from a human donor in good health. Sample: T cells isolated from PBMCs. CDR3 residues: CASSILGRFSGNTIYF. The CDR3 bases are TGTGCCAGTAGTATATTGGGCAGGTTCTCTGGAAACACCATATATTTT.